These T cell receptor beta chains were read from a single sample in a study of blood T cell repertoires in COVID-19. Profiled with immunoSEQ multiplex PCR; TCRdb holds only in-frame clones, not every one. The sample holds 350,000 to 400,000 clones, less than 90% seen once. Sample: peripheral blood. The receptor source for this set is a woman aged 55-75 years with COVID-19, enrolled during active disease. Each CDR3 is given with its conserved first and last residue. The order of the fields is clone size, V gene, J gene, D gene, CDR3 DNA, CDR3 protein. D genes are given only for firm matches. The size of a clone is reported for some rows only, either as once, few or many, or as a class for expanded clones.

NA	TRBV5-1	TRBJ2-5	NA	TGCGCCAGCAGTCGTGGACGGGCGGGGCCGTACCAAGAGACCCAGTACTTC	CASSRGRAGPYQETQYF
NA	TRBV28	TRBJ2-1	TRBD2	TGTGCCAGCAGTCAGACTAGCGGGGGGTACAATGAGCAGTTCTTC	CASSQTSGGYNEQFF
NA	TRBV20-1	TRBJ1-4	TRBD1	TGCAGTGCTAGTGCTCCCGACAGGGGGAGTGAAAAACTGTTTTTT	CSASAPDRGSEKLFF
NA	TRBV5-5	TRBJ2-7	NA	TGTGCCAGCAGCTTAAAGGTCAGTCAAGGGGGATTTTACGAGCAGTACTTC	CASSLKVSQGGFYEQYF
once	TRBV6-5	TRBJ1-3	NA	TGTGCCAGCAGTTACTCCTCCGGAAACACCATATATTTT	CASSYSSGNTIYF
NA	TRBV5-6	TRBJ1-2	TRBD1	TGTGCCAGCAGCTTGGGACAGGGGGAGGGCTACACCTTC	CASSLGQGEGYTF
NA	TRBV29-1	TRBJ1-2	TRBD1	TGCAGCGTTCCTGGACAGGGATTAGGCTACACCTTC	CSVPGQGLGYTF
NA	TRBV5-1	TRBJ2-7	TRBD2	TGCGCCAGCAGCTTGGAGGCTAGCGGGTCCTACGAGCAGTACTTC	CASSLEASGSYEQYF
NA	TRBV2	TRBJ2-7	TRBD1	TGTGCCAGCACGGCAGGGGGCGCGTACGAGCAGTACTTC	CASTAGGAYEQYF
NA	TRBV6-5	TRBJ1-3	NA	TGTGCCAGCAGTTACTCGTCTAGCTCTGGAAACACCATATATTTT	CASSYSSSSGNTIYF
NA	TRBV7-9	TRBJ2-7	NA	TGTGCCAGCAGCTTAGGGGTTCGAGGGGAGCAGTACTTC	CASSLGVRGEQYF
NA	TRBV19	TRBJ1-1	NA	TGTGCCAGTGGGGGGGGTGGAGGAACCATAAGCTTCTTT	CASGGGGGTISFF
once	TRBV11-2	TRBJ2-3	TRBD2	TGTGCCAGCAGCTTAGTCGGGACTAGTGGAGATACGCAGTATTTT	CASSLVGTSGDTQYF
NA	TRBV10-3	TRBJ2-1	TRBD1	TGTGCCATCACCCCGGACAGGGGTGGCAATGAGCAGTTCTTC	CAITPDRGGNEQFF
NA	TRBV27	TRBJ2-1	TRBD2	TGTGCCAGCGGGACTAGCCAATACAATGAGCAGTTCTTC	CASGTSQYNEQFF
NA	TRBV29-1	TRBJ2-1	NA	TGCAGCGTTGTTCCCAGGGCGGGGGCCACGTCCTACAATGAGCAGTTCTTC	CSVVPRAGATSYNEQFF
few	TRBV2	TRBJ2-7	NA	TGTGCCAGCGGACCGGCCGGGACCTACGAGCAGTACTTC	CASGPAGTYEQYF
NA	TRBV6-5	TRBJ2-2	NA	TGTGCCAGCAGTTACGTCGTTCAGGGGACCGGGGAGCTGTTTTTT	CASSYVVQGTGELFF
NA	TRBV6-5	TRBJ1-4	NA	TGTGCCAGCAGGTGGAGGGTGGGAGCTAATGAAAAACTGTTTTTT	CASRWRVGANEKLFF
NA	TRBV30	TRBJ1-3	NA	TGTGCCTGGAGTGCGGGAGGAAACACCATATATTTT	CAWSAGGNTIYF
NA	TRBV11-2	TRBJ1-1	NA	TGTGCCAGCAGCTTATGGACAGTCCGGGCTGACGCTTTCTTT	CASSLWTVRADAFF
once	TRBV10-3	TRBJ2-3	TRBD2	TGTGCCATCATCAACAAGTCGGGCCTAGCGGGGGGCACAGATACGCAGTATTTT	CAIINKSGLAGGTDTQYF
many	TRBV6-5	TRBJ2-3	NA	TGTGCCAGCAGTTACAAATACCAGGGCCCAGATACGCAGTATTTT	CASSYKYQGPDTQYF
NA	TRBV5-6	TRBJ1-5	NA	TGTGCCAGCAGCTTTCTCGGGGGAACTAATCAGCCCCAGCATTTT	CASSFLGGTNQPQHF
NA	TRBV6-7	TRBJ1-2	NA	TGTGCCAGCAGTCCAACCCCGGGACTGGGGACCTATGGCTACACCTTC	CASSPTPGLGTYGYTF
few	TRBV7-9	TRBJ2-3	NA	TGTGCCAGCAGCTTCGGTACCACAGATACGCAGTATTTT	CASSFGTTDTQYF
NA	TRBV10-3	TRBJ1-2	TRBD1	TGTGCCATCACTGAACAGGGGGGAAGCGATGGCTACACCTTC	CAITEQGGSDGYTF
NA	TRBV19	TRBJ2-7	NA	TGTGCCAGTAGTATAGATTCGCAGGTCTCCTACGAGCAGTACTTC	CASSIDSQVSYEQYF
NA	TRBV10-2	TRBJ2-7	NA	TGCGCCAGCAGTGACCACAGGACCCTAGGCGAGCAGTACTTC	CASSDHRTLGEQYF
NA	TRBV6-5	TRBJ2-1	NA	TGTGCCAGCTGCGAAAGCTCCTACAATGAGCAGTTCTTC	CASCESSYNEQFF
NA	TRBV5-1	TRBJ1-2	NA	TGCGCCAGCAGCTTCGGAGGTGACTATGGCTACACCTTC	CASSFGGDYGYTF
NA	TRBV11-2	TRBJ2-5	TRBD1	TGTGCCAGCAGCTCCCGGGACAGGGAGGGCCAGTACTTC	CASSSRDREGQYF
NA	TRBV2	TRBJ1-2	NA	TGTGCCAGCAGTGATATAGGGGGGGGCCGTGATGGCTACACCTTC	CASSDIGGGRDGYTF
NA	TRBV27	TRBJ1-4	NA	TGTGCCAGCAGTTCTTTGGGCGCAACTAATGAAAAACTGTTTTTT	CASSSLGATNEKLFF
NA	TRBV6-4	TRBJ2-6	NA	TGTGCCAGCCGTAAGGAGGGGGCCAACGTCCTGACTTTC	CASRKEGANVLTF
NA	TRBV9	TRBJ2-5	TRBD2	TGTGCCAGCAGCTCTCAGACTAGCGGGGGGGCCCAAGAGACCCAGTACTTC	CASSSQTSGGAQETQYF
NA	TRBV27	TRBJ2-2	NA	TGTGCCACCAGTAGGGAGGAAAGGGGGCCGAACACCGGGGAGCTGTTTTTT	CATSREERGPNTGELFF
few	TRBV7-2	TRBJ1-6	TRBD1	TGTGCCAGCAGCTTGACAGGGTATAATTCACCCCTCCACTTT	CASSLTGYNSPLHF
few	TRBV29-1	TRBJ2-3	TRBD2	TGCAGCGTTGAAACTAGCGGAACAGATACGCAGTATTTT	CSVETSGTDTQYF
NA	TRBV7-2	TRBJ1-5	TRBD1	TGTGCCAGCAGCTTAGACAGGGGGACAGGGCAGCCCCAGCATTTT	CASSLDRGTGQPQHF
NA	TRBV6-1	TRBJ1-2	NA	TGTGCCAGCAGTGTAGAGAGCAGTGCGCGGGGCATAAACTATGGCTACACCTTC	CASSVESSARGINYGYTF
many	TRBV19	TRBJ2-7	NA	TGTGCCAGTCGCAGCGAGCTCTACGAGCAGTACTTC	CASRSELYEQYF
NA	TRBV19	TRBJ2-3	TRBD1	TGTGCCAGTACCCGCGGGACAGGGACCTCCACAGATACGCAGTATTTT	CASTRGTGTSTDTQYF
NA	TRBV18	TRBJ2-7	TRBD1	TGTGCCAGCTCAGCGACAGGGGGCAACTGGAACGAGCAGTACTTC	CASSATGGNWNEQYF
once	TRBV6-4	TRBJ1-2	NA	TGTGCCAGCAGTGATCCGGGTACGGGGGGCTACACCTTC	CASSDPGTGGYTF
NA	TRBV18	TRBJ2-2	TRBD1	TGTGCCAGCTCACGACAGGGTTCGAACACCGGGGAGCTGTTTTTT	CASSRQGSNTGELFF
NA	TRBV13	TRBJ1-4	TRBD1	TGTGCCAGCAGCTTAGGCCGAGGGACAGGGGCCAAGAGGGGTGAAAAACTGTTTTTT	CASSLGRGTGAKRGEKLFF
NA	TRBV6-2/TRBV6-3	TRBJ2-7	NA	TGTGCCAGCAGCCCCGGTAACGAGCAGTACTTC	CASSPGNEQYF